This TCR beta chain originates from a study of graft-versus-host responses after intestinal transplantation. Details on this clone: Antigen unknown.

Findings of the study overall: Levels of circulating GvH clones at their peak were associated with early post-transplant HvG declines. Marrow from the recipient contained GvH clones, some of which had appeared first in ileum or blood.

The CDR3 has 13 residues. V dropped 5 bases and J dropped 0 bases, with 7 bases sitting between them. CDR1 and CDR2 from the germline V gene are MNHNS and SASEGT. Using immunoSEQ multiplex PCR, the repertoire was profiled, and TCRdb retains in-frame clones only, with some absent. The sample comprises about 40,000 clones, roughly nine tenths of which are singletons, and under 2.5% rests with the top ten. The specimen was PBMCs, collected 314 days after intestinal transplant. The chain carries TRBV6-1 and TRBJ1-2, with a weak D call TRBD1 (5 bases). The clonotype comes from a human patient who received an intestinal transplant, so some T cells may come from the graft donor. The CDR3 loop reads CASSSTANYGYTF. The CDR3 bases are TGTGCCAGCAGTTCGACAGCTAACTATGGCTACACCTTC.